These 10 T cell receptor beta chains were sequenced from one sample in a study of human T cells and chemical hapten exposure. One entry per CDR3 protein, called by TCRdb with MiXCR from the RACE reads. Of roughly 100,000 distinct CDR3 sequences in the sample, 11% were seen once. Time point of the sample: pre-sensitization, week 0. The treatment denotes: therapeutic diphenylcyclopropenone sensitization with weekly scalp DPC. Source: whole blood, taken in connection with sensitization to the hapten diphenylcyclopropenone (DPC). These receptors were collected from a woman aged 55 to 70 with alopecia areata. Some clones in this sample may be carry-over from other donors' samples.

This clonotype has ten or more counts. The chain carries TRBV20-1 and TRBJ2-5, with a tentative D call TRBD2 (5 bases). Trimming shortened V by 3 bases and J by 1 base, and 12 bases separated the two germline ends. The CDR3 has 14 amino acids. Germline CDR1 and CDR2: DFQATT and SNEGSKA (reference sequence). DNA for the CDR3: TGCAGTGCTAGTAAAGAGGGCTCCCAAGAGACCCAGTACTTC. This encodes CSASKEGSQETQYF.

The genes are TRBV2 and TRBJ2-3; D remains unclear. Germline V CDR1 and CDR2: SNHLY, FYNNEI. The ends were cut back, 2 bases at V and 8 bases at J, with 11 bases in the middle. CDR3 length: 13 residues. The CDR3 is CASSEWAPRTQYF. The CDR3 nucleotides read TGTGCCAGCAGTGAATGGGCCCCACGTACGCAGTATTTT.

This clonotype has at least ten counts. The chain links TRBV19 to TRBJ1-2; weak D call: TRBD1 (5 bases). CDR1 LNHDA and CDR2 SQIVND come from the germline V gene (reference sequence). The V end was cut by 7 bases, the J end by 5 bases, with 23 bases between. The CDR3 has 16 amino acids. Here the CDR3 DNA reads TGTGCCAGTACCCTAAACCCCGGGACCCGTATGTATGGCTACACCTTC. This codes for CASTLNPGTRMYGYTF.

At least ten counts were recorded for this clonotype. CDR3 residues: CASSLLEATEAFF. Written as DNA, the CDR3 is TGTGCCAGCAGCTTACTAGAGGCCACTGAAGCTTTCTTT. This chain uses TRBV7-9 with TRBJ1-1; D remains ambiguous. Trimming left V 2 bases short and J 4 bases short, with 8 bases between. CDR3 length: 13 residues. Germline V CDR1 and CDR2: SEHNR, FQNEAQ (reference sequence).

This clonotype came up a few times. The chain is built from TRBV29-1 and TRBJ2-3, with D possibly being TRBD2 (6 bases). V shed 4 bases and J shed 2 bases, with 10 bases lying between them. The germline CDR1 and CDR2 sequences are SQVTM and ANQGSEA. The CDR3 runs 13 residues. The CDR3 sequence: CSVGGVPTDTQYF. CDR3 sequence (DNA): TGCAGCGTTGGCGGGGTACCCACAGATACGCAGTATTTT.

This clonotype was found many times. This chain joins TRBV12-3 or TRBV12-4 and TRBJ2-1; tentatively, D is TRBD1 or TRBD2 (5 bases each). CDR3 size: 13 residues. V lost 6 bases and J 10 bases, leaving 16 bases between the germline ends. CDR3: CASSRDGLGEQFF. The CDR3 nucleotides are TGTGCCAGCAGCCGGGACGGCCTGGGAGAGCAGTTCTTC.

This clonotype was recorded a few times. This chain connects TRBV7-8 to TRBJ2-5, with D uncertain. CDR3 length: 13 amino acids. The germline V gene has CDR1 SGHVS and CDR2 FQNEAQ. Trimming removed 4 bases at V and 12 bases at J, with 18 bases between. The CDR3 coding sequence is TGTGCCAGCAGCTGGCCCGGGCCACCCCGGGAGTACTTC. This translates into CASSWPGPPREYF.

This clonotype was seen ten or more times. This chain joins TRBV20-1 and TRBJ1-1, with a weak D call TRBD1 (5 bases). Germline loops: CDR1 DFQATT, CDR2 SNEGSKA (reference sequence). Trimming cost V 2 bases and J 6 bases, with 19 bases left between them. The CDR3 has 15 residues. CDR3 in amino acids: CSARLGGRIDAEAFF. In nucleotides, the CDR3 is TGCAGTGCTAGACTCGGGGGGAGGATAGATGCTGAAGCTTTCTTT.

CDR3 sequence: CSARVLGMGNTEAFF. CDR3 DNA: TGCAGTGCTAGAGTGCTCGGTATGGGGAACACTGAAGCTTTCTTT. This chain links TRBV20-1 with TRBJ1-1; no definite D call. CDR1 DFQATT and CDR2 SNEGSKA come from the germline V gene (reference sequence). The CDR3 has 15 amino acids. With 1 base removed from V and 1 base from J, the gap between germline ends came to 13 bases.

This clonotype was found many times. The CDR3 sequence: CASSPRTGNGGYTF. The CDR3 DNA reads TGTGCCAGCAGCCCCAGGACAGGGAACGGCGGCTACACCTTC. The chain joins TRBV11-2 to TRBJ1-2; TRBD1 matches at 8 bases. The CDR3 covers 14 residues. CDR1 is SGHAT and CDR2 is FQNNGV in the germline V gene. V shed 5 bases, J shed 8 bases, and the junction held 10 bases outside the gene matches. The variable domain in full, with the rest retrieved from reference TRBV11-2 and TRBJ1-2, is EAGVAQSPRYKIIEKRQSVAFWCNPISGHATLYWYQQILGQGPKLLIQFQNNGVVDDSQLPKDRFSAERLKGVDSTLKIQPAKLEDSAVYLCASSPRTGNGGYTFGSGTRLTVV.